This TCR beta chain comes out of a study of blood T cell repertoires in COVID-19. J gave up 7 bases and V 0 bases, and 5 bases lay outside the gene matches. The CDR3 extends over 15 amino acids. CDR1 LGHNA and CDR2 YNFKEQ come from the germline V gene. In its sample, this clone was seen once. Method: immunoSEQ multiplex PCR; TCRdb's copy keeps in-frame clones and lacks some. The repertoire holds around 81,000 clones, with roughly nine tenths as singletons. The sample consisted of peripheral blood. V and J are TRBV4-2 and TRBJ2-1, with TRBD1 identical over 8 bases. The sequence was collected from a woman aged 55 to 70 with acute or convalescent COVID-19. In DNA form, the CDR3 reads TGTGCCAGCAGCCAAGAAGGACAGGGTGGGAATGAGCAGTTCTTC. Encoded protein: CASSQEGQGGNEQFF.